The rows below give T cell receptor beta chains drawn from one sample of a study of blood T cell repertoires in COVID-19. The protocol was immunoSEQ multiplex PCR, while the TCRdb copy is restricted to in-frame clones and leaves out a portion. The sample shows 60,000 to 65,000 clones, roughly 71% of them seen only once. Source material: peripheral blood. The receptors derive from a human donor in a cohort sampled during active COVID-19. CDR3s include the opening cysteine and the closing phenylalanine or tryptophan. A D gene is named only where the DNA matches it firmly. The size entry is marked missing in some rows and otherwise reads once, few, many or a size class.

D gene,J gene,clone size,V gene,CDR3 DNA,CDR3 protein
TRBD2,TRBJ2-1,.,TRBV2,TGTGCCAGCAGTGAACGGGGAGCGGGGGAGGGGAATGAGCAGTTCTTC,CASSERGAGEGNEQFF
TRBD2,TRBJ2-3,.,TRBV4-1,TGCGCCAGCAGCCAAGATCGGCTAGCGGGCTCAGATACGCAGTATTTT,CASSQDRLAGSDTQYF
.,TRBJ2-7,.,TRBV5-5,TGTGCCAGCAGCTGGAGGGACGAGCAGTACTTC,CASSWRDEQYF
.,TRBJ2-3,.,TRBV7-2,TGTGCCAGCAGCCTAGCCCTGACTCTCACTCACACAGATACGCAGTATTTT,CASSLALTLTHTDTQYF
.,TRBJ2-7,.,TRBV12-3/TRBV12-4,TGTGCCAGCAGTACCAGCGCCCATGATGTGCAGTACTTC,CASSTSAHDVQYF
.,TRBJ1-1,.,TRBV3-1/TRBV3-2,TGTGCCAGCAGCCAAGATATTGGGGGGTTGGTGGCTTTCTTT,CASSQDIGGLVAFF
.,TRBJ1-1,.,TRBV3-1/TRBV3-2,TGTGCCAGCGAAGGAACAGGGCCCACTGAAGCTTTCTTT,CASEGTGPTEAFF
.,TRBJ2-3,.,TRBV5-4,TGTGCCAGCAGCCTCCGACTCGAAGATACGCAGTATTTT,CASSLRLEDTQYF
.,TRBJ2-1,.,TRBV29-1,TGCAGCGTTGACCCGGACACGGGTTGGCAGTTCTTC,CSVDPDTGWQFF
TRBD1,TRBJ1-4,.,TRBV5-1,TGCGCCAGCAGCGCCGGGACAGGGGATGAAAAACTGTTTTTT,CASSAGTGDEKLFF
.,TRBJ1-2,.,TRBV15,TGTGCCACCAGCAGAGATAACAGCGGGCTCTGGGGCTACACCTTC,CATSRDNSGLWGYTF
.,TRBJ1-2,.,TRBV10-3,TGTGCCATCAGTGAACAGAGGGATAACTATGGCTACACCTTC,CAISEQRDNYGYTF
.,TRBJ2-1,.,TRBV11-2,TGTGCCAGCAGCCAGGGGACTATTCCAGGTGAGCAGTTCTTC,CASSQGTIPGEQFF
.,TRBJ2-1,.,TRBV28,TGTGCCAGCAGTTCGAGGGGGTTCAATGAGCAGTTCTTC,CASSSRGFNEQFF
.,TRBJ2-7,.,TRBV5-1,TGCGCCAGCAGGAGCGGACGTTTATCCTACGAGCAGTACTTC,CASRSGRLSYEQYF
.,TRBJ1-1,.,TRBV30,TGTGCCTGGAGGGGATGGGGCCAGAACACTGAAGCTTTCTTT,CAWRGWGQNTEAFF
TRBD1,TRBJ1-1,.,TRBV10-3,TGTGCCATCAGCGAGCTCACAGGGGCCACTGAAGCTTTCTTT,CAISELTGATEAFF
TRBD1,TRBJ1-3,few,TRBV6-1,TGTGCCAGCAGTGAAGGGGGGACAGGGGTGTACACCATATATTTT,CASSEGGTGVYTIYF
TRBD2,TRBJ2-2,.,TRBV11-2,TGTGCCAGCAGCCTGCTGGGCCTAGCGGGAATGCACACCGGGGAGCTGTTTTTT,CASSLLGLAGMHTGELFF
TRBD1,TRBJ1-2,many,TRBV4-3,TGCGCCAGCAGCCAAGGTAGTTGGGACAGGGCGGATGGCTACACCTTC,CASSQGSWDRADGYTF
.,TRBJ1-1,.,TRBV28,TGTGCCAGCTCCACGCGCGGGGTTGGAGGCACTGAAGCTTTCTTT,CASSTRGVGGTEAFF
TRBD2,TRBJ2-2,.,TRBV6-5,TGTGCCAGCAGAGAGCGGGACGGTAGCGGGGAGCTGTTTTTT,CASRERDGSGELFF
.,TRBJ2-7,once,TRBV19,TGTGCCAGTAGTGATCGTCGGGCTAGCGCTCGCTACGAGCAGTACTTC,CASSDRRASARYEQYF
.,TRBJ1-1,.,TRBV19,TGTGCCAGTGGGGGGGAGGGTGTCACTGAAGCTTTCTTT,CASGGEGVTEAFF
.,TRBJ2-5,few,TRBV18,TGTGCCAGCTCACCACGGGGCGAGACCCAGTACTTC,CASSPRGETQYF
TRBD1,TRBJ2-7,.,TRBV5-4,TGTGCCAGCAGCTTGTCAGGGGGCAACTACGAGCAGTACTTC,CASSLSGGNYEQYF
TRBD1,TRBJ1-2,once,TRBV12-3/TRBV12-4,TGTGCCAGCAGTCCGGACAGGGTGGATGGCTACACCTTC,CASSPDRVDGYTF
.,TRBJ2-1,.,TRBV11-3,TGTGCCAGCAGCTTAGCCACACAGGGCAATGAGCAGTTCTTC,CASSLATQGNEQFF
TRBD1,TRBJ1-2,.,TRBV27,TGTGCCAGCAGTTTATTGGGACAGGGGATGCATGGCTACACCTTC,CASSLLGQGMHGYTF
.,TRBJ1-3,.,TRBV4-1,TGCGCCAGCAGCCAAGTCGGGATCTCTGGAAACACCATATATTTT,CASSQVGISGNTIYF
TRBD2,TRBJ2-2,.,TRBV18,TGTGCCAGCTCCCTAACGACTAGCGGGGGGCTGGCGGACACCGGGGAGCTGTTTTTT,CASSLTTSGGLADTGELFF
TRBD2,TRBJ2-1,few,TRBV5-5,TGTGCCAGCAGTTGGCTAGCGGGCGATTACAATGAGCAGTTCTTC,CASSWLAGDYNEQFF
.,TRBJ1-1,.,TRBV19,TGTGCCAGTTCATCGGTATCGGGGAACACTGAAGCTTTCTTT,CASSSVSGNTEAFF
TRBD1,TRBJ1-2,once,TRBV6-5,TGTGCCAGCAAGCGGGACAGGGGCCACTATGGCTACACCTTC,CASKRDRGHYGYTF
.,TRBJ1-1,.,TRBV12-3/TRBV12-4,TGTGCCAGCACCGCTGGGGGCAGGGATGAAGCTTTCTTT,CASTAGGRDEAFF
TRBD1,TRBJ2-5,.,TRBV6-4,TGTGCCAGCAGTTTAAGAATCCGGGACAGGGTAACTACAACGGGTGAGACCCAGTACTTC,CASSLRIRDRVTTTGETQYF
TRBD2,TRBJ2-3,.,TRBV7-9,TGTGCCAGCAGCTGGACTAGCGGGGATACGCAGTATTTT,CASSWTSGDTQYF
TRBD1,TRBJ1-6,.,TRBV30,TGTGCCTGGACAGGGGGCGGGTATAATTCACCCCTCCACTTT,CAWTGGGYNSPLHF
.,TRBJ1-5,.,TRBV19,TGTGCCAGTAGTATAGATCTTATTCAGCCCCAGCATTTT,CASSIDLIQPQHF
TRBD1,TRBJ1-2,few,TRBV19,TGTGCCAGTAGTACCCAGACTCGGACAGGGCGAGGCTACACCTTC,CASSTQTRTGRGYTF
TRBD1,TRBJ1-3,.,TRBV11-2,TGTGCCAGCAGTCAGGGGGACTCTGGAAACACCATATATTTT,CASSQGDSGNTIYF
.,TRBJ1-3,.,TRBV28,TGTGCCAGCATGAAAGGGAGAGCAGAAAACACCATATATTTT,CASMKGRAENTIYF
TRBD2,TRBJ2-1,.,TRBV2,TGTGCCAGCAAACTAGCGGGGGGCCATTACAATGAGCAGTTCTTC,CASKLAGGHYNEQFF
TRBD2,TRBJ2-3,.,TRBV7-8,TGTGCCAGCAGCACGACTAGCGGGAGACGACCAGATACGCAGTATTTT,CASSTTSGRRPDTQYF
.,TRBJ2-6,.,TRBV28,TGTGCCAGCAGTTTAGGTATCCACAAAACTGGGGCCAACGTCCTGACTTTC,CASSLGIHKTGANVLTF
.,TRBJ2-3,.,TRBV5-1,TGCGCCAGCAGCCAGGGACATTCAGATACGCAGTATTTT,CASSQGHSDTQYF
TRBD1,TRBJ1-6,.,TRBV10-3,TGTGCCATCAGGGGGGGGGATGGACAGGGTTTTATTTCACCCCTCCACTTT,CAIRGGDGQGFISPLHF
TRBD2,TRBJ2-1,.,TRBV28,TGTGCCAGCAGGTCCCGTAGCGGGCCCTCCTACAATGAGCAGTTCTTC,CASRSRSGPSYNEQFF
TRBD1,TRBJ2-2,.,TRBV18,TGTGCCAGCTCACCCAGGACAGGTCTCTCATCGAACACCGGGGAGCTGTTTTTT,CASSPRTGLSSNTGELFF
.,TRBJ2-5,.,TRBV3-1/TRBV3-2,TGTGCCAGCAGCCAAGTTTCCAGGGCAGAGACCCAGTACTTC,CASSQVSRAETQYF
TRBD2,TRBJ2-1,.,TRBV30,TGTGCCTGGAGTGTGCGGGGGGCGCTCTACAATGAGCAGTTCTTC,CAWSVRGALYNEQFF